The 8 T cell receptor beta chains given below trace back to one sample, sequenced in a study of human T cells and chemical hapten exposure. Time point here: patch test 1, 2 weeks after DPC sensitization. Treatment defined: therapeutic diphenylcyclopropenone sensitization with weekly scalp DPC. TCRdb called the RACE reads again in MiXCR, with one record for every CDR3 protein. The sample carries about 360,000 distinct CDR3 sequences, under 9% recorded once. Sample: whole blood, taken in connection with sensitization to the hapten diphenylcyclopropenone (DPC). The receptors come from a woman younger than 30 with alopecia areata. Some clones in this sample may be carry-over from other donors' samples.

The genes are TRBV7-9 and TRBJ1-1; a possible D gene is TRBD1 (6 bases). Trimming left V 10 bases short and J 1 base short, with 19 bases between. In germline, CDR1 is SEHNR, CDR2 FQNEAQ (reference sequence). There are 15 residues in the CDR3. The CDR3 sequence: CATTGTRIENTEAFF. The CDR3 coding sequence is TGTGCCACCACCGGGACACGAATTGAGAACACTGAAGCTTTCTTT.

Ten or more counts support this clonotype. This chain uses TRBV28 with TRBJ2-7; D could derive from TRBD1 or TRBD2 (5 bases each). Looked up from germline, CDR1 is MDHEN and CDR2 is SYDVKM. The CDR3 loop spans 14 amino acids. Between the trimmed V and J ends, which lost 6 bases and 0 bases, there was a span of 12 bases. CDR3 region: CASSHGATSYEQYF. The CDR3 DNA follows: TGTGCCAGCAGCCACGGGGCCACCTCCTACGAGCAGTACTTC.

Only a few counts were recorded for this clonotype. This chain uses TRBV7-8 with TRBJ2-4, with D perhaps TRBD2 (6 bases). This CDR3 is 17 amino acids long. Trimming shortened V by 5 bases and J by 0 bases, and 17 bases separated the two germline ends. Germline CDR1 SGHVS, CDR2 FQNEAQ. CDR3: CASSLPRAGSAKNIQYF. CDR3 sequence (DNA): TGTGCCAGCAGCCTGCCGAGGGCGGGGTCAGCCAAAAACATTCAGTACTTC. The whole variable domain, remainder taken from reference TRBV7-8 and TRBJ2-4, is GAGVSQSPRYKVAKRGQDVALRCDPISGHVSLFWYQQALGQGPEFLTYFQNEAQLDKSGLPSDRFFAERPEGSVSTLKIQRTQQEDSAVYLCASSLPRAGSAKNIQYFGAGTRLSVL.

This clonotype has ten or more counts. In DNA, the CDR3 is TGTGCCAGCAGTTACGGACAGGCCGTCCAGTACTTC. It yields the protein CASSYGQAVQYF. V is TRBV6-2 or TRBV6-3 and J is TRBJ2-5; 7 nucleotides agree with TRBD1. Germline V lookup: CDR1 MNHEY, CDR2 SVGEGT. V gave up 2 bases and J gave up 10 bases; unmatched junction bases: 4. The CDR3 runs 12 residues.

The table lists this clonotype with a few counts. The J gene is TRBJ1-5, the V gene TRBV12-3 or TRBV12-4; D remains ambiguous. V lost 3 bases and J 7 bases, leaving 13 bases between the germline ends. The CDR3 length is 14 residues. The CDR3 DNA reads TGTGCCAGCAGTTTTTCAGGATTTGGGCAGCCCCAGCATTTT. Its translation is CASSFSGFGQPQHF.

This clonotype was detected ten times or more. The chain is built from TRBV5-1 and TRBJ1-1; unclear D gene. The CDR3 consists of 14 residues. Trimming stripped 2 bases from V and 1 base from J, with 9 bases between. Germline V gene data show CDR1 as SGHRS and CDR2 as YFSETQ. CDR3: CASSLLTENTEAFF. Here the CDR3 DNA reads TGCGCCAGCAGCTTACTGACGGAGAACACTGAAGCTTTCTTT.

The chain is built from TRBV25-1 and TRBJ1-5; D is unclear. The germline V gene has CDR1 MGHDK and CDR2 SYGVNS. The length of the CDR3 is 13 residues. The V end lost 2 bases, the J end lost 4 bases, and 6 bases lay between the germline ends. The CDR3 DNA follows: TGTGCCAGCAGTGAACAGGATAATCAGCCCCAGCATTTT. It specifies CASSEQDNQPQHF. The variable domain in full, with the rest retrieved from reference TRBV25-1 and TRBJ1-5, is EADIYQTPRYLVIGTGKKITLECSQTMGHDKMYWYQQDPGMELHLIHYSYGVNSTEKGDLSSESTVSRIRTEHFPLTLESARPSHTSQYLCASSEQDNQPQHFGDGTRLSIL.

This clonotype showed up many times. This CDR3 is CASSYRGGEQFF. Written as DNA, the CDR3 is TGTGCCAGCAGTTACCGGGGAGGGGAGCAGTTCTTC. The chain couples TRBV6-2 or TRBV6-3 to TRBJ2-1; 7 bases are a match to TRBD2. This CDR3 is 12 amino acids long. The germline V gene encodes CDR1 MNHEY and CDR2 SVGEGT. V lost 2 bases, J lost 10 bases, and 2 bases stayed unmatched.